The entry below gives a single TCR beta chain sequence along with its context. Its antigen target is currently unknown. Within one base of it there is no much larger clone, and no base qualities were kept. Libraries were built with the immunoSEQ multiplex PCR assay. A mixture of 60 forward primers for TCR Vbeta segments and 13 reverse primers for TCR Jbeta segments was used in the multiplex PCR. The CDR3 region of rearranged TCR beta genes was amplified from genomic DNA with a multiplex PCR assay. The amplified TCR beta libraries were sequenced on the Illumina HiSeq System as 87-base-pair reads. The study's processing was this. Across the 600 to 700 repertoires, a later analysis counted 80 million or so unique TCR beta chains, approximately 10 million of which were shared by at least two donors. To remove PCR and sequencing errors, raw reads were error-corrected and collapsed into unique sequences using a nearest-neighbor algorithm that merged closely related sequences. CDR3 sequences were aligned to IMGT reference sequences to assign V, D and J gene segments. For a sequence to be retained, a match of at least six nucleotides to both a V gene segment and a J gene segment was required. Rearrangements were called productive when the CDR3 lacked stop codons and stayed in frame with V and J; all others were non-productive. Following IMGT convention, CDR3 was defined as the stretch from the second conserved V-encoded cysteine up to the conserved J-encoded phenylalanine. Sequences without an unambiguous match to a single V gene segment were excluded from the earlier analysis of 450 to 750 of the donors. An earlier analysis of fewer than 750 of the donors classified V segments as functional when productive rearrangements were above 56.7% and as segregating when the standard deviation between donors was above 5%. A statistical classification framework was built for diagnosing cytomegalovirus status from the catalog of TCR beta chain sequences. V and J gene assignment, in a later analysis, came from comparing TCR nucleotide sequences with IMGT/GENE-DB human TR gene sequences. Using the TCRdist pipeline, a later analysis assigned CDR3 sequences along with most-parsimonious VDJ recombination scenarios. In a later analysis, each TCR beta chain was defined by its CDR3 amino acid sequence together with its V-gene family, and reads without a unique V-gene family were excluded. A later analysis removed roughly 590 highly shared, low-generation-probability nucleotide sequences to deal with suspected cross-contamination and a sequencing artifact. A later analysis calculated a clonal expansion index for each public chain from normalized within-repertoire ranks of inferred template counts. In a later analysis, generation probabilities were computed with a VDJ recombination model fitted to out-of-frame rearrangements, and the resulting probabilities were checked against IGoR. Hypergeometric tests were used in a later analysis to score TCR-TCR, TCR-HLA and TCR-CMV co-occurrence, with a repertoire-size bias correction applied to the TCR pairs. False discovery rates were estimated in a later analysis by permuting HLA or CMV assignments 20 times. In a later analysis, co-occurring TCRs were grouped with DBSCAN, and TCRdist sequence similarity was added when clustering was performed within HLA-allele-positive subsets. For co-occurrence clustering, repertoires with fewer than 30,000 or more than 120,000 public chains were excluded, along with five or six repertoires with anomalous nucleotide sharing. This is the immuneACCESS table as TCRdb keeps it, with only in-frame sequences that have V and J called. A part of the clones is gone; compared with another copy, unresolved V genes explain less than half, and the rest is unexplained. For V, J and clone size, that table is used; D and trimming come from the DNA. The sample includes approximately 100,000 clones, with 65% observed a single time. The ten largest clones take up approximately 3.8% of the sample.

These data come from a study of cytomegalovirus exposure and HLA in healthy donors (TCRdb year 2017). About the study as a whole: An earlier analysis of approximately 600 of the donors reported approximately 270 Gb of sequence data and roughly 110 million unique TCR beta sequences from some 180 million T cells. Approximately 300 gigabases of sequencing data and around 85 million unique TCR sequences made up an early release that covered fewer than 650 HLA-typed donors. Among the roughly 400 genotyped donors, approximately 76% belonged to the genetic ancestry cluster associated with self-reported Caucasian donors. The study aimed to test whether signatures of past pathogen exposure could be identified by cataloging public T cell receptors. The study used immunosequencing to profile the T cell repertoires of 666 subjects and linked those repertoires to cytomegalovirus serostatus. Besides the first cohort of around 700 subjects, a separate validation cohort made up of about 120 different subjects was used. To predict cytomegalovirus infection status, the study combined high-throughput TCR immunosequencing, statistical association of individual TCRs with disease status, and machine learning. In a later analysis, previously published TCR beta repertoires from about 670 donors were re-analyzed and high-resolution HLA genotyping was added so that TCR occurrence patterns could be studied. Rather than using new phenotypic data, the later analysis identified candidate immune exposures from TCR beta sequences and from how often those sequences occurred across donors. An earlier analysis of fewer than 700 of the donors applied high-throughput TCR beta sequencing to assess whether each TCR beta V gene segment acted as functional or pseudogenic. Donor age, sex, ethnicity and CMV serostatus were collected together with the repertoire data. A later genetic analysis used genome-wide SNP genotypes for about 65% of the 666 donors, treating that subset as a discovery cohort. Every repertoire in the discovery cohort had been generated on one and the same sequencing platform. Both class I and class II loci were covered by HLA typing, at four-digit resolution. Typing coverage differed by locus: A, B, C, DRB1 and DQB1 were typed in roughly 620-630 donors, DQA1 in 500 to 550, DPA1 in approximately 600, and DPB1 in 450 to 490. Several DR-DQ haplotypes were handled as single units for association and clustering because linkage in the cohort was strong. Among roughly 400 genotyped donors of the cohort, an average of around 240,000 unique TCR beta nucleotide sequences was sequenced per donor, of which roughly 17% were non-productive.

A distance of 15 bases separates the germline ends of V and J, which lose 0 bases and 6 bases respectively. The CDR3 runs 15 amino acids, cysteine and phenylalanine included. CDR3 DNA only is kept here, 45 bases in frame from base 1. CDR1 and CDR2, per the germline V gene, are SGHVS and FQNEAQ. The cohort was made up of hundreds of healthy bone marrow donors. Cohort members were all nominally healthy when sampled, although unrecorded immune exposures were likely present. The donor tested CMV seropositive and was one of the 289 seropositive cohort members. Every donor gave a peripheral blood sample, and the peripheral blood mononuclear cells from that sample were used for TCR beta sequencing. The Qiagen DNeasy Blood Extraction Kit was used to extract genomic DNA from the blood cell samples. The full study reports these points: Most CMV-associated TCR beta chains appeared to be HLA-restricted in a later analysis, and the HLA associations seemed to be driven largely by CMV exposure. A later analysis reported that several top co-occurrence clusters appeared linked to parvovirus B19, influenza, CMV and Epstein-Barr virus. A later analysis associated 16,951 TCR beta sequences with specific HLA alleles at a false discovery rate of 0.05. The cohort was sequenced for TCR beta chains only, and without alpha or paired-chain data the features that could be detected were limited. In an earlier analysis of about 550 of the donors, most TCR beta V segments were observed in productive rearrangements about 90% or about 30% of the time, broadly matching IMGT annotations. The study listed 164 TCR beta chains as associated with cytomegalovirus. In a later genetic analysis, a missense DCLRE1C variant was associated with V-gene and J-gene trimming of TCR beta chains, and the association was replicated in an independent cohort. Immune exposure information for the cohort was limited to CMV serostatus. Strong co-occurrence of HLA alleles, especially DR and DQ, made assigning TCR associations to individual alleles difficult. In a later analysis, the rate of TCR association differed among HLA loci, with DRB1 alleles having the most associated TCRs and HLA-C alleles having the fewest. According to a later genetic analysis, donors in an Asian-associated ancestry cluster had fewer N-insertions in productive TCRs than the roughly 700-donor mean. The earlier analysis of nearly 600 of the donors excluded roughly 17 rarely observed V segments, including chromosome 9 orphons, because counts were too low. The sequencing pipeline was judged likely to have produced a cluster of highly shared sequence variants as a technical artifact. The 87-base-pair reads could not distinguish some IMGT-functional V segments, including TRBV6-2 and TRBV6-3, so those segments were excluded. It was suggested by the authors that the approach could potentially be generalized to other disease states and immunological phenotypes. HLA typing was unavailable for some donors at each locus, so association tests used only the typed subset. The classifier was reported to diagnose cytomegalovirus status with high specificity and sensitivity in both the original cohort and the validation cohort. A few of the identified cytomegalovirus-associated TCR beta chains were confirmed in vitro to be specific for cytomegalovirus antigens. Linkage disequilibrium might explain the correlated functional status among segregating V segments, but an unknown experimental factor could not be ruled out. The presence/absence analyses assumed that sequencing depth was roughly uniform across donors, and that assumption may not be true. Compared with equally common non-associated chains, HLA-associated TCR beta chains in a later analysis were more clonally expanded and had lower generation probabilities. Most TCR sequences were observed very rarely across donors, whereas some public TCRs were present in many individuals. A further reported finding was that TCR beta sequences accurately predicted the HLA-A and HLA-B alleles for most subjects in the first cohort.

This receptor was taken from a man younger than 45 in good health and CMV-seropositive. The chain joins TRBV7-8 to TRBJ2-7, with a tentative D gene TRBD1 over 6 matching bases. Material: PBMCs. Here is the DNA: TGTGCCAGCAGCTTAGCGATTTACAGGGACGGCGAGCAGTACTTC. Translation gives CASSLAIYRDGEQYF. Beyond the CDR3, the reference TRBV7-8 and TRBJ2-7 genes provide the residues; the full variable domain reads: GAGVSQSPRYKVAKRGQDVALRCDPISGHVSLFWYQQALGQGPEFLTYFQNEAQLDKSGLPSDRFFAERPEGSVSTLKIQRTQQEDSAVYLCASSLAIYRDGEQYFGPGTRLTVT.